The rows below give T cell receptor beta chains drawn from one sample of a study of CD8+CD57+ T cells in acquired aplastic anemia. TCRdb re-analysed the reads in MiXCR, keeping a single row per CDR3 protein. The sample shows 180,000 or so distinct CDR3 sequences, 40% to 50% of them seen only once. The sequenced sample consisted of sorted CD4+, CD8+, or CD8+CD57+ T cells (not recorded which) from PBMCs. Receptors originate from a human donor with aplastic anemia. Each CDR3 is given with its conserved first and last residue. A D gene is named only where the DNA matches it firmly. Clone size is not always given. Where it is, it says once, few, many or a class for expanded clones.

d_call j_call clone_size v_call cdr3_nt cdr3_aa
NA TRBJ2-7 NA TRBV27 TGTGCCAGCAGTTCCAGCAAGGTCGGGGATTCCTACGAGCAGTACTTC CASSSSKVGDSYEQYF
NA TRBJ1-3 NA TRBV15 TGTGCCACCAGCAGAGATAGTCGAAACACCATATATTTT CATSRDSRNTIYF
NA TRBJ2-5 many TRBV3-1 TGTGCCAGCAGCCAAGACGTAGGACCCACGAACTTC CASSQDVGPTNF
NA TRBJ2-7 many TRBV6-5 TGTGCCAGCACTTTTCTAGGGGAGCAGTACTTC CASTFLGEQYF
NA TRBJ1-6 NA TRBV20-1 TGCAGTGCGGAGCACCTCGGGCGGGAGCATTCACCCCTCCACTTT CSAEHLGREHSPLHF
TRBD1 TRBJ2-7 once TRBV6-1 TGTGCCAGCAGCCGTGACAGGGGGCGAGACGAGCAGTACTTC CASSRDRGRDEQYF
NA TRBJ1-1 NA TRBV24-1 TGTGCCACCAGTGGCAAAACCAGGGGGAACACTGAAGCTTTCTTT CATSGKTRGNTEAFF
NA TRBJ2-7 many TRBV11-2 TGTGCCAGCAGCCCAACGGGGGCCCGGAATTGGGCCGAGCAGTACTTC CASSPTGARNWAEQYF
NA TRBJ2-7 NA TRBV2 TGTGCCAGCAGTGTCCACCTCTTCTACGAGCAGTACTTC CASSVHLFYEQYF
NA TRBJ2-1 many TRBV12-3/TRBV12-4 TGTGCCAGCAGCACCAGGGACAATGAGCAGTTCTTC CASSTRDNEQFF
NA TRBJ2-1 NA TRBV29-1 TGCAGCGTTTCCCCCGGAACCAATGAGCAGTTCTTC CSVSPGTNEQFF
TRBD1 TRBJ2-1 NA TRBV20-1 TGCAGTGACGGGACAGGGGGCAATGAGCAGTTCTTC CSDGTGGNEQFF
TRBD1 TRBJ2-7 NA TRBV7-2 TGTGCCAGCAGCGGCAGGGGGCACGGCGAGCAGTACTTC CASSGRGHGEQYF
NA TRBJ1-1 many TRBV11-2 TGTGCCAGCAGCTTTCCCCCCCCTGAAGCTTTCTTT CASSFPPPEAFF
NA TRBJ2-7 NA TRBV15 TGTGCCACCAGCGAGGGACTGGCCTACGAGCAGTACTTC CATSEGLAYEQYF
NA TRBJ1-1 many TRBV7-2 TGTGCCAGCAGCTTAGCTATAGGACGGAACACTGAAGCTTTCTTT CASSLAIGRNTEAFF
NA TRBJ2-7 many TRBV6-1 TGTGCCAGCACCCGTGGGGGACACTACGAGCAGTACTTC CASTRGGHYEQYF
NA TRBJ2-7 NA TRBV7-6 TGTGCCAGCAGCCCGTACAGGGACGAGCAGTACTTC CASSPYRDEQYF
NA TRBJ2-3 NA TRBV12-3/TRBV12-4 TGTGCCAGCAGTTTAGAGTACGACAGTTACACAGATACGCAGTATTTT CASSLEYDSYTDTQYF
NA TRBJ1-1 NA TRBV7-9 TGTGCCAGCAGCTTCCTCGAAGCTTTCTTT CASSFLEAFF
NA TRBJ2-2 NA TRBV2 TGTGCCAGCAGTGCCCAAGTGAAAGGGCGGAACACCGGGGAGCTGTTTTTT CASSAQVKGRNTGELFF
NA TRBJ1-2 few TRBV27 TGTGCCAGCAGTTTATCCCCCGAGATTTATGGCTACACCTTC CASSLSPEIYGYTF